This TCR beta chain comes out of a study of graft-versus-host responses after intestinal transplantation. In the study overall: The transplants performed in recipients were multivisceral, liver-intestinal, or isolated intestinal. All recipients were given anti-thymocyte globulin induction, and tacrolimus and steroids were then administered for roughly three years.

Sequencing used immunoSEQ multiplex PCR; TCRdb keeps in-frame clones, though not all of them. The data contain roughly 50,000 clones, under 95% of them singletons. CDR3 length: 11 residues. Germline V CDR1 and CDR2: MGHDK, SYGVNS. With V trimmed by 10 bases and J by 3 bases, 3 bases remained unmatched. This clone was seen once. The sequencing here drew on PBMCs, taken roughly 660 days after intestinal transplant. The source is a human patient who received an intestinal transplant, so some T cells may come from the graft donor. The chain has TRBV25-1 and TRBJ2-7, with 7 bases lining up with TRBD1. The CDR3 is CATAGGYEQYF. CDR3 DNA: TGTGCCACCGCAGGGGGCTACGAGCAGTACTTC.